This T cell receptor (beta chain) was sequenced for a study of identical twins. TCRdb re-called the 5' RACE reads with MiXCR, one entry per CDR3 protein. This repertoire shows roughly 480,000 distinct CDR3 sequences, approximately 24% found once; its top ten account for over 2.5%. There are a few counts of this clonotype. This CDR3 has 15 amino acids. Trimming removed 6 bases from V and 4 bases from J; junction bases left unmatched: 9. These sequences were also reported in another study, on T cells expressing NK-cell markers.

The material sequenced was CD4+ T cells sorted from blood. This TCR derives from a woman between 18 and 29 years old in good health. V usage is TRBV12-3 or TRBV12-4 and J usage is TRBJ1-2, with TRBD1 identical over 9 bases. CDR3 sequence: CASSPADRGGYGYTF. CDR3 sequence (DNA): TGTGCCAGCAGCCCCGCGGACAGGGGCGGCTATGGCTACACCTTC.